This TCR beta chain stems from a study of cytomegalovirus exposure and HLA in healthy donors. There are 12 residues in the CDR3. Trimming cost V 7 bases and J 2 bases, with 12 bases left between them. The V gene's germline CDR1 is SQVTM and CDR2 ANQGSEA. A multiplex PCR was run with 60 Vbeta primers and 13 Jbeta primers. The table came from immunoSEQ multiplex PCR; TCRdb's copy has only in-frame clones and leaves some out. The sample has some 89,000 clones; about 85% are singletons. V gene TRBV29-1 combines with J gene TRBJ2-7; D might be TRBD2 (6 bases). This TCR derives from a middle-aged man in good health and CMV-seropositive. Material: PBMCs. CDR3 in amino acids: CSGLWGAYEQYF. CDR3 nucleotide sequence: TGCAGCGGGCTTTGGGGGGCCTACGAGCAGTACTTC.